The entry below gives a single T cell receptor (beta chain) sequence along with its context. The antigen remains unidentified. This entry is derived from a study of T cells in narcolepsy. Study in general: Donors had narcolepsy type 1 or type 2, or were healthy controls. Study-level findings and limits: Autoreactive HCRT-specific and TRIB2-specific clonotypes were marked in same-patient CSF-versus-blood CD4+ comparisons. Autoreactive clonotypes reportedly recurred in blood of same and different patients, not controls. Autoreactive clone sequences were missing from some blood memory CD4+ repertoires.

Method: immunoSEQ multiplex PCR; TCRdb's copy keeps in-frame clones and lacks some. The data hold 30,000 to 40,000 clones, with roughly 86% observed a single time. This TCR was sampled from a human donor in good health. The specimen sequenced was memory (CD45RA-) CD4+ T cells from blood.

The CDR3 DNA is TGTGCCAGCAGCTTAGAGTTTAGGACAGCTGAAGCTTTCTTT. It translates to CASSLEFRTAEAFF. The chain has TRBV7-2 and TRBJ1-1; maybe TRBD1 (6 bases). The CDR3 contains 14 residues. CDR1 is SGHTA and CDR2 is FQGNSA in the germline V gene. The ends were cut back, 1 base at V and 6 bases at J, with 12 bases in the middle. The variable domain in full, with the rest retrieved from reference TRBV7-2 and TRBJ1-1, is GAGVSQSPSNKVTEKGKDVELRCDPISGHTALYWYRQSLGQGLEFLIYFQGNSAPDKSGLPSDRFSAERTGGSVSTLTIQRTQQEDSAVYLCASSLEFRTAEAFFGQGTRLTVV.